The clone carrying this T cell receptor beta chain was detected many times. What it recognizes is unknown. The sample originates from a study of T cells in Graves' hyperthyroidism and ophthalmopathy. Findings and caveats of the study: Blood also carried most thyroid clonotypes expanded above 0.001. The model foresaw ophthalmopathy a median about 6.5 months prior to onset.

This CDR3 is built from 15 residues. Germline V gene lookup returns CDR1 MNHNS and CDR2 SASEGT. J gave up 2 bases and V 3 bases, and 1 base lay outside the gene matches. The investigators amplified TCR beta CDR3 regions from RNA transcripts. In the first-round RT-PCR of the TCR CDR3, the HTBI primer set was used. TCRdb re-derived calls from the multiplex PCR reads in MiXCR, one entry per CDR3 protein. This table has some 800,000 distinct CDR3 sequences, 35% to 40% appearing once. The TCR originated in a man in his late teens or twenties with Graves' hyperthyroidism. The chain carries TRBV6-1 and TRBJ2-6; 7 positions match TRBD2. Sequencing input: blood. For the CDR3, the DNA is TGTGCCAGCAGTGATGGGGGGGCTGGGGCCAACGTCCTGACTTTC. Residues: CASSDGGAGANVLTF.